One sample yielded the 20 T cell receptor beta chains listed below, sequenced in a study of CD8+CD57+ T cells in acquired aplastic anemia. Investigators profiled TCR beta VDJ and CDR3 from genomic DNA template. TCRdb called the reads again in MiXCR, with one record for every CDR3 protein. Among some 160,000 distinct CDR3 sequences, around half were seen once, and the ten largest hold roughly 30%. By flow cytometry, patients selected for sequencing had shown an expansion of CD8+CD57+ cells. The sequenced sample was sorted CD4+, CD8+, or CD8+CD57+ T cells (not recorded which) from PBMCs. Source of these receptors: a human donor with aplastic anemia.

This clonotype was observed many times. This chain links TRBV4-1 with TRBJ2-5, with D perhaps TRBD2 (5 bases). Looked up from germline, CDR1 is MGHRA and CDR2 is YSYEKL. CDR3 length: 16 residues. Trimming removed 0 bases at V and 2 bases at J, with 13 bases between. Here the CDR3 reads CASSQEMVGVQETQYF. CDR3 in DNA: TGCGCCAGCAGCCAAGAAATGGTCGGGGTTCAAGAGACCCAGTACTTC.

This chain joins TRBV2 and TRBJ2-7, with TRBD1 matching over 7 bases. This CDR3 is 14 amino acids long. The junction had 14 bases not matched to a gene; V was cut back by 7 bases and J by 8 bases. In germline, CDR1 is SNHLY, CDR2 FYNNEI. The CDR3 reads CASTRDSGLGKQYF. DNA of the CDR3: TGTGCCAGCACAAGGGACAGTGGTCTGGGGAAGCAGTACTTC.

This clonotype was detected ten times or more. V gene TRBV2 combines with J gene TRBJ1-2; D unresolved. This CDR3 spans 14 amino acids. The V gene lost 4 bases and the J gene lost 4 bases, with 13 bases spanning the gap. In germline, CDR1 is SNHLY, CDR2 FYNNEI. The CDR3 is CASSVWGSFYGYTF. CDR3 nucleotide sequence: TGTGCCAGCAGTGTTTGGGGAAGCTTCTATGGCTACACCTTC.

The chain couples TRBV19 to TRBJ1-2, with D hard to call. CDR3 length equals 14 residues. The germline V gene encodes CDR1 LNHDA and CDR2 SQIVND (reference sequence). The V end was cut by 5 bases, the J end by 2 bases, with 12 bases between. The CDR3 sequence: CASSLGSLNYGYTF. The CDR3 DNA is TGTGCCAGTAGTTTGGGCTCCCTCAACTATGGCTACACCTTC.

This clonotype has ten or more counts. The V gene is TRBV6-5, the J gene TRBJ1-3; tentatively, D is TRBD1 (5 bases). This CDR3 is built from 14 residues. Trimming removed 2 bases at V and 2 bases at J, with 7 bases between. Germline V lookup: CDR1 MNHEY, CDR2 SVGAGI. The CDR3 sequence: CASSYGGTGNTIYF. The CDR3 DNA is TGTGCCAGCAGTTACGGGGGTACTGGAAACACCATATATTTT.

The chain has TRBV15 and TRBJ1-6; 9 nucleotides match TRBD1. Looked up from germline, CDR1 is LNHNV and CDR2 is YYDKDF (reference sequence). Trimming took 7 bases from V and 6 from J; bases not matched to a gene: 1. The CDR3 runs 13 residues. This chain's CDR3 is CATKTGGNSPLHF. The CDR3 DNA sequence: TGTGCCACCAAGACAGGGGGTAATTCACCCCTCCACTTT.

Of note for this clonotype: A much larger clone lies a single base off, so this may be a read error. The rearrangement joins TRBV6-5 to TRBJ2-1; D not certain. The CDR3 contains 12 residues. Germline values: CDR1 MNHEY, CDR2 SVGAGI. CDR3 in DNA: TGTGCCAGCAGTTACGATCGGAATGAGCGGTTCTTC. Residues: CASSYDRNERFF.

This clonotype was counted many times. V is TRBV11-2 and J is TRBJ2-1; 8 nucleotides agree with TRBD2. The CDR3 covers 15 residues. V lost 2 bases and J lost 4; bases outside the gene matches: 4. Germline V lookup: CDR1 SGHAT, CDR2 FQNNGV. Written as DNA, the CDR3 is TGTGCCAGCAGCTTACTGCGGGGGGCATACAATGAGCAGTTCTTC. This codes for CASSLLRGAYNEQFF.

This clonotype was counted once. The chain uses TRBV6-1 and TRBJ1-6; 10 bases are shared with TRBD1. Germline assignment: CDR1 MNHNS and CDR2 SASEGT. This CDR3 region has 15 residues. The J segment lost 7 bases and the V segment lost 6 bases, leaving 6 bases of the junction unmatched. CDR3 sequence (DNA): TGTGCCAGCAGGAAACCGACAGGGGGCAATTCACCCCTCCACTTT. Translating it yields CASRKPTGGNSPLHF.

This clonotype was counted ten times or more. The chain uses TRBV29-1 and TRBJ2-1; 15 bases line up with TRBD2. This CDR3 contains 13 residues. Germline-derived CDR1 and CDR2 are SQVTM and ANQGSEA. V was pared by 8 bases and J by 9 bases, with 5 bases of the junction left unmatched. CDR3 protein: CSPGLAGGGEQFF. The CDR3 region has the DNA TGCAGCCCGGGACTAGCGGGGGGCGGTGAGCAGTTCTTC.

V gene TRBV7-9 combines with J gene TRBJ1-2; perhaps TRBD1 as D (6 bases). The CDR3 sequence is 13 residues long. Trimming stripped 1 base from V and 4 bases from J, with 7 bases between. CDR1 and CDR2 from the germline V gene are SEHNR and FQNEAQ (reference sequence). CDR3 DNA sequence: TGTGCCAGCAGCTTAGGGACAGCCTATGGCTACACCTTC. Amino acid sequence: CASSLGTAYGYTF.

The chain is built from TRBV7-9 and TRBJ2-7; D is unresolved. V gave up 4 bases and J gave up 3 bases, with 10 bases separating them. Germline V gene lookup returns CDR1 SEHNR and CDR2 FQNEAQ (reference sequence). CDR3 length: 13 amino acids. The CDR3 here is CASSYDGRYEQYF. In DNA, the CDR3 is TGTGCCAGCAGCTACGACGGACGCTACGAGCAGTACTTC.

This clonotype was recorded at least ten times. The rearrangement uses TRBV10-3 and TRBJ1-4; 9 bases align to TRBD1. Germline values: CDR1 ENHRY, CDR2 SYGVKD. Trimming at V came to 6 bases and at J to 6 bases, leaving 17 bases not matched to a gene. The CDR3 is 18 residues long. The DNA for the CDR3 is TGTGCCATCAGGATGACAGGGGGAAATAAATATCGTGATGAAAAACTGTTTTTT. It specifies CAIRMTGGNKYRDEKLFF.

This clonotype was detected many times. The chain has TRBV5-1 and TRBJ1-1; 7 nucleotides agree with TRBD1. The trim removed 0 bases at V and 5 bases at J, leaving 7 bases unmatched. Germline V gene sequence: CDR1 SGHRS, CDR2 YFSETQ. The CDR3 has 15 residues. The CDR3 loop is CASSLGQGSGTEAFF. The CDR3 coding sequence is TGCGCCAGCAGCTTGGGACAGGGATCGGGGACTGAAGCTTTCTTT.

This clonotype has ten or more counts. The chain joins TRBV6-1 to TRBJ2-3, with TRBD1 identical over 10 bases. This CDR3 spans 15 amino acids. The V and J ends lost 5 bases and 2 bases, in that order; junction bases with no gene match: 4. CDR1 MNHNS and CDR2 SASEGT come from the germline V gene. The CDR3 DNA reads as TGTGCCAGCAGTAGGGACAGGGGCTACACAGATACGCAGTATTTT. This sequence encodes CASSRDRGYTDTQYF.

The chain links TRBV10-3 to TRBJ2-7; D is possibly TRBD2 (6 bases). The V end lost 4 bases, the J end lost 3 bases, and 13 bases lay between the germline ends. This CDR3 is built from 14 residues. Germline assignment: CDR1 ENHRY and CDR2 SYGVKD. The CDR3: CAISGRTGSYEQYF. The CDR3 DNA is TGTGCCATCAGTGGGAGGACCGGGAGCTACGAGCAGTACTTC.

The gene calls are TRBV7-2 and TRBJ2-2; D unresolved. Germline values: CDR1 SGHTA, CDR2 FQGNSA. Deletions cut 3 bases from V and 6 bases from J, with 11 bases between. This CDR3 has 14 residues. CDR3 coding DNA: TGTGCCAGCAGCTTGAATAGGTTGGCCGGGGAGCTGTTTTTT. Translated, it gives CASSLNRLAGELFF.

This clonotype was seen repeatedly, ten times or more. The chain joins TRBV5-1 to TRBJ1-1, with 8 bases fitting TRBD1. This CDR3 region has 12 residues. V was pared by 7 bases and J by 7 bases, with 6 bases of the junction left unmatched. CDR1 SGHRS and CDR2 YFSETQ come from the germline V gene. The CDR3 loop is CASLQGVGEAFF. DNA for the CDR3: TGCGCCAGCCTACAGGGGGTCGGTGAAGCTTTCTTT.

The table lists this clonotype with a count of one. This chain joins TRBV19 and TRBJ1-5; D not certain. The CDR3 runs to 12 residues. The germline CDR1 and CDR2 sequences are LNHDA and SQIVND (reference sequence). The DNA of the CDR3 is TGTTCCGTGTCCAATGGCAATCAGCCCCAGCATTTT. Protein: CSVSNGNQPQHF.

This clonotype was recorded only once. The chain recombines TRBV12-3 or TRBV12-4 with TRBJ2-1; D is uncertain. Trimming took off 2 bases at V and 0 bases at J, with 2 bases between the two ends. This CDR3 spans 13 amino acids. CDR3 protein: CASSLFSYNEQFF. DNA for the CDR3: TGTGCCAGCAGTTTATTCTCCTACAATGAGCAGTTCTTC.